The 14 T cell receptor beta chains in this list originate from one sample, sequenced in a study of cytomegalovirus exposure and HLA in healthy donors. Primers for the PCR totalled 60 Vbeta and 13 Jbeta. Clones were read by immunoSEQ multiplex PCR, and TCRdb kept only the in-frame ones, dropping some. The data hold about 160,000 clones, with 70% to 80% observed a single time. The specimen sequenced was PBMCs. These receptors originate from a man aged 60 to 69 in good health and CMV-seronegative.

V is TRBV5-1 and J is TRBJ2-3, with unresolved D. Trimming stripped 5 bases from V and 0 bases from J, with 10 bases between. The CDR3 runs 14 residues. Germline lookup yields CDR1 SGHRS and CDR2 YFSETQ. The CDR3 loop reads CASSKQPSTDTQYF. The CDR3 region has the DNA TGCGCCAGCAGTAAACAGCCTAGCACAGATACGCAGTATTTT. Supplemented by reference TRBV5-1 and TRBJ2-3, the full variable domain reads KAGVTQTPRYLIKTRGQQVTLSCSPISGHRSVSWYQQTPGQGLQFLFEYFSETQRNKGNFPGRFSGRQFSNSRSEMNVSTLELGDSALYLCASSKQPSTDTQYFGPGTRLTVL.

The chain uses TRBV28 and TRBJ1-1, with D uncertain. Germline V gene sequence: CDR1 MDHEN, CDR2 SYDVKM. This CDR3 contains 13 residues. Trimming took 10 bases from V and 5 from J, leaving 17 bases between them. CDR3 sequence reads: CATDGRVTTEAFF. The DNA of the CDR3 is TGTGCCACCGACGGGCGGGTGACGACTGAAGCTTTCTTT.

This clone was seen only a few times. The junction departs from the called germline gene at one end, perhaps through a read error. The chain joins TRBV7-9 to TRBJ2-1, with 14 bases lining up with TRBD2. The V gene's germline CDR1 is SEHNR and CDR2 FQNEAQ (reference sequence). This CDR3 is 17 amino acids long. CDR3 in amino acids: CSSSSPGLAGGYNEQFF. Written as DNA, the CDR3 is TGTTCCAGCAGCAGCCCAGGACTAGCGGGAGGTTACAATGAGCAGTTCTTC. Complete variable domain (other parts from reference TRBV7-9 and TRBJ2-1): DTGVSQNPRHKITKRGQNVTFRCDPISEHNRLYWYRQTLGQGPEFLTYFQNEAQLEKSRLLSDRFSAERPKGSFSTLEIQRTEQGDSAMYLCSSSSPGLAGGYNEQFFGPGTRLTVL.

V usage is TRBV19 and J usage is TRBJ1-5; TRBD1 matches 9 bases. This CDR3 comprises 16 residues. CDR1 and CDR2 (germline): LNHDA, SQIVND (reference sequence). The V and J ends lost 3 bases and 3 bases, in that order; junction bases with no gene match: 6. Here the CDR3 DNA reads TGTGCCAGTAGTATCCGACAGGGGGTTTACAATCAGCCCCAGCATTTT. As protein: CASSIRQGVYNQPQHF. Filled out from reference TRBV19 and TRBJ1-5, the complete variable domain reads DGGITQSPKYLFRKEGQNVTLSCEQNLNHDAMYWYRQDPGQGLRLIYYSQIVNDFQKGDIAEGYSVSREKKESFPLTVTSAQKNPTAFYLCASSIRQGVYNQPQHFGDGTRLSIL.

This clone appeared a few times. This rearrangement joins TRBV6-1 to TRBJ2-1; TRBD2 is a possible D gene (6 bases). The CDR3 loop spans 15 amino acids. V lost 10 bases and J lost 0, with 16 bases in between. Looked up from germline, CDR1 is MNHNS and CDR2 is SASEGT. CDR3 nucleotide sequence: TGTGCCACCTCAAGCGGGTTCAGCTCCTACAATGAGCAGTTCTTC. It translates to CATSSGFSSYNEQFF.

V and J are TRBV19 and TRBJ1-5; possible D gene TRBD1, 5 bases. This CDR3 has 13 residues. CDR1 and CDR2 (germline): LNHDA, SQIVND (reference sequence). V gave up 9 bases and J gave up 1 base, with 10 bases separating them. Here the CDR3 reads CASSGMSNQPQHF. The DNA of the CDR3 is TGTGCCAGCTCAGGGATGAGCAATCAGCCCCAGCATTTT.

The rearrangement links TRBV5-5 to TRBJ2-7; TRBD1 might be the D (5 bases). This CDR3 has 15 residues. From germline, CDR1 is SGHKS and CDR2 YYEKEE (reference sequence). The V gene lost 0 bases and the J gene lost 4 bases, with 14 bases spanning the gap. Written as DNA, the CDR3 is TGTGCCAGCAGCTTGGGACGGACACGCGAATACGAGCAGTACTTC. Encoded protein: CASSLGRTREYEQYF.

The chain links TRBV9 to TRBJ2-3; TRBD2 matches at 12 bases. Trimming cost V 7 bases and J 0 bases; bases outside gene matches: 9. The CDR3 contains 17 residues. Germline V gene lookup returns CDR1 SGDLS and CDR2 YYNGEE. CDR3: CASCRTSGALSTDTQYF. Written as DNA, the CDR3 is TGTGCCAGCTGCCGGACTAGCGGGGCCTTGAGCACAGATACGCAGTATTTT.

J is TRBJ1-5 and V is TRBV2; 8 bases are shared with TRBD1. CDR3 size: 13 residues. Germline V gene sequence: CDR1 SNHLY, CDR2 FYNNEI. With 8 bases clipped from V and 4 bases from J, the junction kept 4 bases outside the gene matches. The chain's CDR3 is CASHGQGNQPQHF. The CDR3 DNA reads as TGTGCCAGCCATGGACAGGGAAATCAGCCCCAGCATTTT.

CDR3 protein: CASSLVSKNNEQFF. For the CDR3, the DNA is TGTGCCAGCAGCTTAGTTTCCAAAAACAATGAGCAGTTCTTC. This sequence joins TRBV7-2 and TRBJ2-1; D gene uncertain. The ends were cut back, 1 base at V and 5 bases at J, with 9 bases in the middle. This CDR3 spans 14 amino acids. Germline CDR1 and CDR2: SGHTA and FQGNSA.

The chain carries TRBV7-2 and TRBJ1-6; no clear D gene. Germline CDR1 and CDR2: SGHTA and FQGNSA. This CDR3 is built from 16 residues. V lost 1 base and J 0 bases, leaving 7 bases between the germline ends. The CDR3 is CASSLDRNSYNSPLHF. In DNA form, the CDR3 reads TGTGCCAGCAGCTTAGACAGAAACTCCTATAATTCACCCCTCCACTTT.

The chain uses TRBV5-1 and TRBJ2-7, with 8 bases aligning to TRBD1. The CDR3 contains 14 residues. Trimming removed 4 bases from V and 5 bases from J; junction bases left unmatched: 8. The germline gives CDR1 SGHRS, CDR2 YFSETQ. The CDR3 loop reads CASSQGQVGNEQYF. The CDR3 DNA is TGCGCCAGCAGCCAGGGACAGGTAGGGAACGAGCAGTACTTC.

This clone was picked up a small number of times. The V gene is TRBV25-1, the J gene TRBJ2-7; no reliable D call. The CDR3 runs 13 residues. Trimming pared 0 bases from V and 1 base from J, leaving 4 bases between. Germline values: CDR1 MGHDK, CDR2 SYGVNS. This chain's CDR3 is CASSEYGSYEQYF. Written as DNA, the CDR3 is TGTGCCAGCAGTGAATACGGGTCCTACGAGCAGTACTTC.

The V call is TRBV27, the J call TRBJ1-1; 10 bases match TRBD1. The CDR3 contains 15 residues. Per the germline V gene, CDR1 is MNHEY and CDR2 is SMNVEV (reference sequence). Unmatched junction bases numbered 8, after V lost 4 bases and J lost 6 bases. The CDR3 loop reads CASSSWTGGIPEAFF. CDR3 DNA sequence: TGTGCCAGCAGTTCCTGGACAGGGGGTATCCCTGAAGCTTTCTTT.